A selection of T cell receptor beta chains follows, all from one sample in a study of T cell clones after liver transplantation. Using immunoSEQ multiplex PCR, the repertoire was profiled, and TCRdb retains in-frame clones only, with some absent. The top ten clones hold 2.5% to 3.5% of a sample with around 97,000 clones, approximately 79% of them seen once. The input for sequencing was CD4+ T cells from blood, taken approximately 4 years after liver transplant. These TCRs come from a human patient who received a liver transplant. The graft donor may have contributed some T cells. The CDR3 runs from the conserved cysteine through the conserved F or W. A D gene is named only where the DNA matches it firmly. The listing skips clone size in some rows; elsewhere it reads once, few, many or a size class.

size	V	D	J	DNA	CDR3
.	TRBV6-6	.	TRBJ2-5	TGTGCCAGCAGTTCTTTGGGCAGGGGCCCTCAAGAGACCCAGTACTTC	CASSSLGRGPQETQYF
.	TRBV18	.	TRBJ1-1	TGTGCCAGCTCACCCCCCGGACAAGCGAACACTGAAGCTTTCTTT	CASSPPGQANTEAFF
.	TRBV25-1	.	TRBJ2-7	TGTGCCAGCAGTTCCCAGGCTAAGCAGTACTTC	CASSSQAKQYF
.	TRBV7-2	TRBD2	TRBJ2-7	TGTGCCAGCAGCTTAGTTGCGGGGGGCAACGAGCAGTACTTC	CASSLVAGGNEQYF
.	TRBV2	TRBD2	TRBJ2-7	TGTGCCAGTAGACTAGCGGGAGGTACCTACGAGCAGTACTTC	CASRLAGGTYEQYF
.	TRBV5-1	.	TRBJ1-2	TGCGCCAGCAGCTTGGGATATTGGGCAGGGAGGGTTGATGGCTACACCTTC	CASSLGYWAGRVDGYTF
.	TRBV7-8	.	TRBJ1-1	TGTGCCAGCAGCCCCAGCCGGGACACCGTTGAAGCTTTCTTT	CASSPSRDTVEAFF
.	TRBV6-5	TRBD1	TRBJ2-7	TGTGCCAGCAGTTACCTCACCGGGACAGAGACATACGAGCAGTACTTC	CASSYLTGTETYEQYF
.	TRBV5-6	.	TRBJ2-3	TGTGCCAGCAGCTATGGGGTTACAGATACGCAGTATTTT	CASSYGVTDTQYF
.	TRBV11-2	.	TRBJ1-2	TGTGCCAGCACCTCACTGACCGTCCCCTATGGCTACACCTTC	CASTSLTVPYGYTF
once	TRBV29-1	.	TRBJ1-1	TGCAGCGTTCGGACCTCCGTGGCCACTGAAGCTTTCTTT	CSVRTSVATEAFF
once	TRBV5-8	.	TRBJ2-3	TGTGCCAGCAGCTTGGGGCGCCGGGAAGATACGCAGTATTTT	CASSLGRREDTQYF
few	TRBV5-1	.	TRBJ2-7	TGCGCCAGCAGCTTGGGCCAGAGCTCCTACGAGCAGTACTTC	CASSLGQSSYEQYF
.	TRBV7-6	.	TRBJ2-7	TGTGCCAGCAGCCCCCGGGCGGGAAGCTCCTACGAGCAGTACTTC	CASSPRAGSSYEQYF
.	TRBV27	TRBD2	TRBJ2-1	TGTGCCAGCAGTTTAATTGGGACTAGCGCCGATGAGCAGTTCTTC	CASSLIGTSADEQFF
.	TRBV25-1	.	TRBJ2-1	TGTGCCAGCAGTGAATACGCTCGGAGTGAGCAGTTCTTC	CASSEYARSEQFF
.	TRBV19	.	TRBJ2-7	TGTGCCAGTAGTATACGAAGCCGGGGCAGGAGCTCCTACGAGCAGTACTTC	CASSIRSRGRSSYEQYF
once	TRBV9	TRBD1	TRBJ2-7	TGTGCCAGCAGCCCAGGACAGGTTCTTATCTACGAGCAGTACTTC	CASSPGQVLIYEQYF
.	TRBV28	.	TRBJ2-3	TGTGCCAGCACCCCCCCCTCAGGGGCAGATACGCAGTATTTT	CASTPPSGADTQYF
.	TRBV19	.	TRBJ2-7	TGTGCCAGTAGTCTCTCCGGGACAGCGGGCTACGAGCAGTACTTC	CASSLSGTAGYEQYF
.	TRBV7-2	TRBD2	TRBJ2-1	TGTGCCAGCAGCTCTAGCGGGGGTAGCTCCTACAATGAGCAGTTCTTC	CASSSSGGSSYNEQFF
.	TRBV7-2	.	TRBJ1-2	TGTGCCAGCAGCCAACAGGCATTTCCGGACTATGGCTACACCTTC	CASSQQAFPDYGYTF
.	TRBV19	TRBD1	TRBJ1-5	TGTGCCAGTAGCCCGACAGGGGACAATCAGCCCCAGCATTTT	CASSPTGDNQPQHF
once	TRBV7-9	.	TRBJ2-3	TGTGCCAGCAGCTTAGATTTGGGCGGACGTACAGATACGCAGTATTTT	CASSLDLGGRTDTQYF
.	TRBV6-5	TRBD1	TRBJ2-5	TGTGCCAGCAGTTACCTCGGGCAGGGGGCGGGAGAGACCCAGTACTTC	CASSYLGQGAGETQYF
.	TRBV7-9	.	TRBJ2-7	TGTGCCAGCAGCGGAATAGCGGAGCTCATCTACGAGCAGTACTTC	CASSGIAELIYEQYF
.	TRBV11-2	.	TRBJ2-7	TGTGCCAGCAGCTTATTGCGTGGGGCGGGAGAGCAGTACTTC	CASSLLRGAGEQYF
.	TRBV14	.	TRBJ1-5	TGTGCCAGCAGCCAGGGGAATAGCAATCAGCCCCAGCATTTT	CASSQGNSNQPQHF
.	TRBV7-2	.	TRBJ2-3	TGTGCCAGCAGCCCACCCACAGATACGCAGTATTTT	CASSPPTDTQYF
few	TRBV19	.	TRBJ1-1	TGTGCCAGTAGAACTTCGCCGAATCTGAACACTGAAGCTTTCTTT	CASRTSPNLNTEAFF
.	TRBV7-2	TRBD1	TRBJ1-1	TGTGCCAGCAGCTTGTTTGGGACAGGGGGGAACACTGAAGCTTTCTTT	CASSLFGTGGNTEAFF
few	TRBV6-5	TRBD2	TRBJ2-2	TGTGCCAGCTCTGGACTAGCGGGCGCCGGGGAGCTGTTTTTT	CASSGLAGAGELFF
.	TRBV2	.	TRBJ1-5	TGTGCCAGCAACCCCATGGGGGCTCAGCCCCAGCATTTT	CASNPMGAQPQHF
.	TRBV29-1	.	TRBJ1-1	TGCAGCGTTGGTCCTGAGGGGGGCACTGAAGCTTTCTTT	CSVGPEGGTEAFF
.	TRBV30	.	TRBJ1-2	TGTGCCTGGAGCCCACAGCCCTATGGCTATGGCTACACCTTC	CAWSPQPYGYGYTF
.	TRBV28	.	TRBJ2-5	TGTGCCAGCAGTTTCGGGGACACACAGACCCAGTACTTC	CASSFGDTQTQYF
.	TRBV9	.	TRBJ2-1	TGTGCCAGCAGCGTAGAGGACAGAAACAATGAGCAGTTCTTC	CASSVEDRNNEQFF
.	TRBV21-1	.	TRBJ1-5	TGTGCCAGCAGCAAAGAGGCAGGCCAACTCAATCAGCCCCAGCATTTT	CASSKEAGQLNQPQHF
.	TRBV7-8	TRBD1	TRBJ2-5	TGTGCCAGCAGCACTCGGACAGGACTGGCGACCCAGTACTTC	CASSTRTGLATQYF
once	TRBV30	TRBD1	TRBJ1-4	TGTGCCTGGAGTGTAGGGGGACAGGAGACACTGTTTTTT	CAWSVGGQETLFF
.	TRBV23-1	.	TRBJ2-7	TGCGCCAGCAGTCGGAGGACGGAAACCTACGAGCAGTACTTC	CASSRRTETYEQYF
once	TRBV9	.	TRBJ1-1	TGTGCCAGCAGCGGGTTTAGTCTGAACACTGAAGCTTTCTTT	CASSGFSLNTEAFF
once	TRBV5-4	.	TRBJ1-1	TGTGCCAGCAGCGTACAGGGAAGGGGTGAAGCTTTCTTT	CASSVQGRGEAFF
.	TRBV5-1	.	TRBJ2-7	TGCGCCAGCAGCTTACTTACAGGGAACGAGCAGTACTTC	CASSLLTGNEQYF
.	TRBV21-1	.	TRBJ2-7	TGTGCCAGCAGCAACCCCCGGGGACTAGCGGCCTACGAGCAGTACTTC	CASSNPRGLAAYEQYF
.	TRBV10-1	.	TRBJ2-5	TGCGCCATCCTACAGGATAAAGGTGGGACCCAGTACTTC	CAILQDKGGTQYF
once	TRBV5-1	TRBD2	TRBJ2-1	TGCGCCAGCAGCAAAGCGGGATCGTACAATGAGCAGTTCTTC	CASSKAGSYNEQFF
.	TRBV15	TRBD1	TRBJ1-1	TGTGCCACCAGCAGAGCACCCCGAAACAGGGGGTCCACTGAAGCTTTCTTT	CATSRAPRNRGSTEAFF
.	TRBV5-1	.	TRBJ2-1	TGCGCCAGCAGCCCCGGAGGAATTTACAATGAGCAGTTCTTC	CASSPGGIYNEQFF
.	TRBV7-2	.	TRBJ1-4	TGTGCCAGCAGTCCCGGGACCCGTAATGAAAAACTGTTTTTT	CASSPGTRNEKLFF
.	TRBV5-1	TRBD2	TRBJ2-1	TGCGCCAGCAGCTTGATGTCTAGCGGGGGGGCCAGTGAGCAGTTCTTC	CASSLMSSGGASEQFF
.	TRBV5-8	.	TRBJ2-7	TGTGCCAGCAGCTCTCGGGGTTTTCCCTCCTACGAGCAGTACTTC	CASSSRGFPSYEQYF
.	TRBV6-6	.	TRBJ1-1	TGTGCCAGCAGTTACAGTCGACGTAGGGGTGACCCTGAAGCTTTCTTT	CASSYSRRRGDPEAFF
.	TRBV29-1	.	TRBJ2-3	TGCAGCGGTGGGGCCGAGCGGGGCACAGATACGCAGTATTTT	CSGGAERGTDTQYF
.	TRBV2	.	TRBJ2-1	TGTGCCAGCAATGAGCAGTTCTTC	CASNEQFF